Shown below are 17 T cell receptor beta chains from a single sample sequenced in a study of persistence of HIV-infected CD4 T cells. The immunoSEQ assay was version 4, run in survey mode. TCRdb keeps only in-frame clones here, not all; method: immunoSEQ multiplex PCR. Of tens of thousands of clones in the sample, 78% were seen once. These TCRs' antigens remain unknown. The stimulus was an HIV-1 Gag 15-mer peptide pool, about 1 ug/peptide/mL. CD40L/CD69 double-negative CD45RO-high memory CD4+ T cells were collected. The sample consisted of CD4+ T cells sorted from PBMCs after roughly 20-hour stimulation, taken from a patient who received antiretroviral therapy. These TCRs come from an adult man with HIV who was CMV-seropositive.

This CDR3 is CAWSWRGNYGYTF. The CDR3 bases are TGTGCCTGGAGTTGGCGGGGGAACTATGGCTACACCTTC. The chain has TRBV30 and TRBJ1-2, with D maybe TRBD1 (5 bases). The CDR3 extends over 13 amino acids. V dropped 2 bases and J dropped 2 bases, with 9 bases sitting between them. Germline V CDR1 and CDR2: GTSNPN, SVGIG (reference sequence).

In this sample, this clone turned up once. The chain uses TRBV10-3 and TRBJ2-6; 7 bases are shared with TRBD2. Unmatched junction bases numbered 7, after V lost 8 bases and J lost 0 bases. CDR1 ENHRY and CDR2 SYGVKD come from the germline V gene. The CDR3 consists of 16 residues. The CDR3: CAIGRGIASGANVLTF. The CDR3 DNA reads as TGTGCCATCGGGCGGGGGATCGCCTCTGGGGCCAACGTCCTGACTTTC.

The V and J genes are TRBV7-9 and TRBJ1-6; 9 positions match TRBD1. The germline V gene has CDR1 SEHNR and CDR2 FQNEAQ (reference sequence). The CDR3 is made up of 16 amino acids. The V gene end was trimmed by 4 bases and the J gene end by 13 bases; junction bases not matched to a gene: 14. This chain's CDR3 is CASSSPSGTGLMPLHF. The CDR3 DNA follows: TGTGCCAGCAGCTCCCCATCCGGGACAGGGTTGATGCCCCTCCACTTT.

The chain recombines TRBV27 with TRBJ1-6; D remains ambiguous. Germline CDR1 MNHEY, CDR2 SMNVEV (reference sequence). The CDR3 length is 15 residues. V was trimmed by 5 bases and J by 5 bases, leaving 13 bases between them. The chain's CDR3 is CASSPPGGDNSPLHF. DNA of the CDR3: TGTGCCAGCAGTCCCCCCGGCGGGGATAATTCACCCCTCCACTTT.

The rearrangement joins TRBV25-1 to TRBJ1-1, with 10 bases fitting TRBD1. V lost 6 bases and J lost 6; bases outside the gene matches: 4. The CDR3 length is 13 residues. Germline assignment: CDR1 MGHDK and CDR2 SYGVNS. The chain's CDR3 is CASRTGQGAEAFF. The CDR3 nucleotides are TGTGCCAGCAGGACCGGACAGGGGGCTGAAGCTTTCTTT.

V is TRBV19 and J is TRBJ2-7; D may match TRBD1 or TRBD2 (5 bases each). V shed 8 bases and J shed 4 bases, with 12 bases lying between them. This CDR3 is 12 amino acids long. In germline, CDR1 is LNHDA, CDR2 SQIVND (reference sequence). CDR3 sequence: CASGGGKYEQYF. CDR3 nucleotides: TGTGCCAGTGGTGGGGGTAAATACGAGCAGTACTTC. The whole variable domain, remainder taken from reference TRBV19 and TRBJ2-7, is DGGITQSPKYLFRKEGQNVTLSCEQNLNHDAMYWYRQDPGQGLRLIYYSQIVNDFQKGDIAEGYSVSREKKESFPLTVTSAQKNPTAFYLCASGGGKYEQYFGPGTRLTVT.

CDR3 DNA sequence: TGTGCCACCACGGACCGAAACTATGGCTACACCTTC. This sequence encodes CATTDRNYGYTF. The chain has TRBV28 and TRBJ1-2, with no clear D. The CDR3 sequence is 12 residues long. V lost 10 bases to trimming and J lost 2 bases, with 11 bases between them. Germline loops: CDR1 MDHEN, CDR2 SYDVKM.

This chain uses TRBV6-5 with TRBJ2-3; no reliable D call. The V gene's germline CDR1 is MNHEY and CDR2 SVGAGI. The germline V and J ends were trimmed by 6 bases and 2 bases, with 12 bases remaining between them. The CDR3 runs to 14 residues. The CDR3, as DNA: TGTGCCAGCAGCTCCCCGGGTTTCACAGATACGCAGTATTTT. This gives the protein CASSSPGFTDTQYF.

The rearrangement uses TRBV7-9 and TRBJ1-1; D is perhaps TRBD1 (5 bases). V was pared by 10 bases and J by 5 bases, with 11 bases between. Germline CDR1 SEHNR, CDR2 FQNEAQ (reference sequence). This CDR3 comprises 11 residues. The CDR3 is CATTRETEAFF. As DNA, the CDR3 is TGTGCCACGACCAGGGAGACTGAAGCTTTCTTT. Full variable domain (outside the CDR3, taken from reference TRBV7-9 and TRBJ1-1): DTGVSQNPRHKITKRGQNVTFRCDPISEHNRLYWYRQTLGQGPEFLTYFQNEAQLEKSRLLSDRFSAERPKGSFSTLEIQRTEQGDSAMYLCATTRETEAFFGQGTRLTVV.

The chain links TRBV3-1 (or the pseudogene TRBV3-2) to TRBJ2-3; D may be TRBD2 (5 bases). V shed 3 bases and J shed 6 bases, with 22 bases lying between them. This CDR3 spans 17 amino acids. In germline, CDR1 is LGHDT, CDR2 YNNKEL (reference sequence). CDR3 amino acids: CASSHPRGRDWFDTQYF. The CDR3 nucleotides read TGTGCCAGCAGCCACCCTCGGGGAAGGGATTGGTTTGATACGCAGTATTTT.

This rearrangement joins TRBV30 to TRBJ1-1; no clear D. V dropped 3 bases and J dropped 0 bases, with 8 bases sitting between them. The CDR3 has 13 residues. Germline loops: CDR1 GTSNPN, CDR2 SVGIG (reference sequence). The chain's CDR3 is CAWRSQLNTEAFF. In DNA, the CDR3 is TGTGCCTGGAGAAGTCAGTTGAACACTGAAGCTTTCTTT.

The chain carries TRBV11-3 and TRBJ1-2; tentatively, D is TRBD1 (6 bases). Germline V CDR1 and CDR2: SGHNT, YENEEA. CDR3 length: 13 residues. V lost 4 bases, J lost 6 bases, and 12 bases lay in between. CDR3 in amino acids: CASSSPSGDGYTF. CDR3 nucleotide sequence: TGTGCCAGCAGCTCTCCCTCAGGGGATGGCTACACCTTC.

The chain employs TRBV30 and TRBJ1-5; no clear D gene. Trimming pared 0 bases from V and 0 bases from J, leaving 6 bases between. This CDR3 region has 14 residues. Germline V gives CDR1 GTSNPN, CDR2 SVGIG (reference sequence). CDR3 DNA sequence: TGTGCCTGGAGTGTGAGCAATAGCAATCAGCCCCAGCATTTT. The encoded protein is CAWSVSNSNQPQHF. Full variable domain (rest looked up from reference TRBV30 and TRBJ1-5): SQTIHQWPATLVQPVGSPLSLECTVEGTSNPNLYWYRQAAGRGLQLLFYSVGIGQISSEVPQNLSASRPQDRQFILSSKKLLLSDSGFYLCAWSVSNSNQPQHFGDGTRLSIL.

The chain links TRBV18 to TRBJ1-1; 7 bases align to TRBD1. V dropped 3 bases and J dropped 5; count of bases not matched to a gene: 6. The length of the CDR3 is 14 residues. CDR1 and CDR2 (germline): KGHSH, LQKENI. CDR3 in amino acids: CASSPVRQGTEAFF. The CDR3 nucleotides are TGTGCCAGCTCACCCGTCAGACAGGGAACTGAAGCTTTCTTT.

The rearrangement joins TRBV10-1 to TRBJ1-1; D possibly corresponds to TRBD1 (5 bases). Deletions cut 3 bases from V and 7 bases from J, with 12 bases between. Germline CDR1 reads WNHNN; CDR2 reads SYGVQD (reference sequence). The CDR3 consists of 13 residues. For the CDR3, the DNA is TGCGCCAGCAGTGAATCCTCAGGGCTTGAAGCTTTCTTT. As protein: CASSESSGLEAFF.

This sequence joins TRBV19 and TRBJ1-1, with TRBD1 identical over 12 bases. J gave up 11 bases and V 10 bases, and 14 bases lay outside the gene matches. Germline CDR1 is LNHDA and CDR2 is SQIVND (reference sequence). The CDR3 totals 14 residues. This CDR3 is CATNRPGTGGEAFF. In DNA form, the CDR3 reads TGTGCCACCAACAGACCAGGGACAGGGGGCGAGGCTTTCTTT. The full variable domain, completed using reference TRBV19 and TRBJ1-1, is DGGITQSPKYLFRKEGQNVTLSCEQNLNHDAMYWYRQDPGQGLRLIYYSQIVNDFQKGDIAEGYSVSREKKESFPLTVTSAQKNPTAFYLCATNRPGTGGEAFFGQGTRLTVV.

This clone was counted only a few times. CDR3 sequence: CASSGDIGSGYTF. As DNA, the CDR3 is TGCGCCAGCAGTGGGGACATCGGGAGTGGCTACACCTTC. The chain couples TRBV10-1 to TRBJ1-2; D is possibly TRBD1 (6 bases). Per germline, CDR1 WNHNN and CDR2 SYGVQD (reference sequence). V was trimmed by 4 bases and J by 7 bases, leaving 13 bases between them. The CDR3 sequence is 13 residues long.